Below, 25 T cell receptor beta chains from the same sample are listed, as sequenced in a study of control samples from healthy donors and cancer patients. The method was immunoSEQ multiplex PCR; TCRdb's version includes in-frame clones alone and lacks a portion of them. Of 70,000 to 95,000 clones listed, over 85% were seen once; the top ten hold roughly 1.2%. The specimen sequenced was PBMCs. The source is a woman between 35 and 50 years old with lung cancer.

The rearrangement links TRBV5-4 to TRBJ1-2, with TRBD1 matching over 12 bases. This CDR3 comprises 15 residues. V lost 0 bases and J lost 7; bases outside the gene matches: 4. The germline gives CDR1 SGHNT, CDR2 YYREEE (reference sequence). The CDR3 spells CASSLGDRGRSGYTF. CDR3 bases: TGTGCCAGCAGCTTGGGGGACAGGGGGCGGAGTGGCTACACCTTC.

Regarding this clone: Distinct nucleotide sequences in the sample also encode this CDR3. As DNA, the CDR3 is TGTGCCAGCAGCTTGAGCTCCTACGAGCAGTACTTC. Residues: CASSLSSYEQYF. This rearrangement joins TRBV7-2 to TRBJ2-7; no clear D gene. Germline lookup yields CDR1 SGHTA and CDR2 FQGNSA. The ends were cut back, 3 bases at V and 0 bases at J, with 3 bases in the middle. The length of the CDR3 is 12 residues.

The chain couples TRBV6-1 to TRBJ2-1, with 8 bases aligning to TRBD1. Germline lookup yields CDR1 MNHNS and CDR2 SASEGT. J lost 9 bases, V lost 2 bases, and 9 bases had no gene match. CDR3 length equals 15 residues. The CDR3 DNA reads as TGTGCCAGCAGTGAATTGGGAGCAGGGGGCAGTGAGCAGTTCTTC. This translates into CASSELGAGGSEQFF.

The CDR3 coding sequence is TGTGCCACCAGTGGAACAGGAACAAACACCGGGGAGCTGTTTTTT. Its translation is CATSGTGTNTGELFF. The chain links TRBV24-1 to TRBJ2-2; TRBD1 is a possible D gene (5 bases). CDR1 and CDR2 from the germline V gene are KGHDR and SFDVKD. Trimming pared 5 bases from V and 2 bases from J, leaving 11 bases between. The CDR3 runs 15 residues.

The chain couples TRBV5-5 to TRBJ1-2, with D unresolved. The CDR3 is 16 amino acids. Germline V gives CDR1 SGHKS, CDR2 YYEKEE (reference sequence). V was shortened by 0 bases and J by 0 bases, with 12 bases between the two germline ends. In nucleotides, the CDR3 is TGTGCCAGCAGCTTGGAAGGAACTCATCCTAACTATGGCTACACCTTC. Translation gives CASSLEGTHPNYGYTF.

V and J are TRBV7-6 and TRBJ2-7; D is possibly TRBD2 (7 bases). The CDR3 has 15 amino acids. V shed 3 bases and J shed 2 bases, with 14 bases lying between them. Looked up from germline, CDR1 is SGHVS and CDR2 is FNYEAQ. The CDR3 DNA is TGTGCCAGCAGCTTCGAGGGGGGGATTCCCTACGAGCAGTACTTC. It specifies CASSFEGGIPYEQYF. Full variable domain (outside the CDR3, taken from reference TRBV7-6 and TRBJ2-7): GAGVSQSPRYKVTKRGQDVALRCDPISGHVSLYWYRQALGQGPEFLTYFNYEAQQDKSGLPNDRFSAERPEGSISTLTIQRTEQRDSAMYRCASSFEGGIPYEQYFGPGTRLTVT.

The rearrangement uses TRBV6-5 and TRBJ2-1; TRBD1 aligns across 9 bases. Trimming took 6 bases from V and 8 from J; bases not matched to a gene: 11. Germline-derived CDR1 and CDR2 are MNHEY and SVGAGI. The CDR3 is 15 amino acids. This chain's CDR3 is CASRSTGGRGDEQFF. Here the CDR3 DNA reads TGTGCCAGCAGGTCAACAGGGGGCAGGGGCGATGAGCAGTTCTTC.

For the CDR3, the DNA is TGCGCCAGCAGCTTGGCCGCAGCCGGGGAGCAAGAGACCCAGTACTTC. It codes for CASSLAAAGEQETQYF. The chain joins TRBV5-1 to TRBJ2-5; D is perhaps TRBD2 (5 bases). The germline gives CDR1 SGHRS, CDR2 YFSETQ. CDR3 length equals 16 residues. Trimming removed 0 bases from V and 2 bases from J, with 14 bases in between.

The V and J genes are TRBV6-5 and TRBJ1-1; no clear D gene. The CDR3 sequence is 16 residues long. Germline V CDR1 and CDR2: MNHEY, SVGAGI. Trimming took off 1 base at V and 6 bases at J, with 18 bases between the two ends. CDR3 sequence reads: CASSYLVISGAPEAFF. The CDR3, as DNA: TGTGCCAGCAGTTACTTAGTAATTTCTGGCGCCCCTGAAGCTTTCTTT.

This sequence joins TRBV7-4 and TRBJ1-6; a possible D gene is TRBD1 (5 bases). CDR3 size: 15 residues. The germline V gene has CDR1 SGHVT and CDR2 SQSDAQ. Trimming removed 2 bases from V and 9 bases from J, with 14 bases in between. In DNA, the CDR3 is TGTGCCAGCAGCTTACAGGGATATCATTGTTCACCCCTCCACTTT. Translated, it gives CASSLQGYHCSPLHF.

This clone was recorded once. This chain joins TRBV27 and TRBJ2-1, with 7 bases that match TRBD1. V shed 6 bases, J shed 12 bases, and the junction held 17 bases outside the gene matches. Germline V lookup: CDR1 MNHEY, CDR2 SMNVEV (reference sequence). The length of the CDR3 is 15 residues. The CDR3 DNA follows: TGTGCCAGCAGGCCCCTAGGGGGCTCAAGGACGGGGCAGTTCTTC. This encodes CASRPLGGSRTGQFF.

J is TRBJ2-1 and V is TRBV4-1; 8 nucleotides line up with TRBD2. The ends lost 3 bases at V and 5 bases at J; junction bases unmatched: 12. The CDR3 spans 17 residues. Germline CDR1 is MGHRA and CDR2 is YSYEKL. CDR3 nucleotide sequence: TGCGCCAGCAGCCATCCTTCTCTTAGCGGGGCCAACAATGAGCAGTTCTTC. Its translation is CASSHPSLSGANNEQFF.

This rearrangement joins TRBV7-3 to TRBJ2-1, with D possibly matching TRBD2 (5 bases). The CDR3 loop spans 14 amino acids. The V gene's germline CDR1 is SGHTA and CDR2 FQGTGA. Trimming stripped 5 bases from V and 4 bases from J, with 12 bases between. The CDR3 sequence: CASSPPTIYNEQFF. The CDR3 DNA sequence: TGTGCCAGCAGCCCTCCGACTATATACAATGAGCAGTTCTTC. The full variable domain, in which reference TRBV7-3 and TRBJ2-1 provide the parts outside the CDR3, is GAGVSQTPSNKVTEKGKYVELRCDPISGHTALYWYRQSLGQGPEFLIYFQGTGAADDSGLPNDRFFAVRPEGSVSTLKIQRTERGDSAVYLCASSPPTIYNEQFFGPGTRLTVL.

This sequence joins TRBV6-1 and TRBJ1-2; D is uncertain. CDR3 length equals 13 residues. Germline CDR1 MNHNS, CDR2 SASEGT. Trimming removed 0 bases from V and 5 bases from J, with 7 bases in between. Written as DNA, the CDR3 is TGTGCCAGCAGTGAAGCATCGTTTTATGGCTACACCTTC. This codes for CASSEASFYGYTF.

This chain links TRBV6-5 with TRBJ2-7; weak D call: TRBD1 (5 bases). CDR3 size: 15 residues. Germline CDR1 reads MNHEY; CDR2 reads SVGAGI. The V end was cut by 0 bases, the J end by 4 bases, with 13 bases between. This CDR3 is CASSYSNVREYEQYF. The CDR3 DNA sequence: TGTGCCAGCAGTTACTCGAACGTCAGGGAATACGAGCAGTACTTC.

This chain joins TRBV5-6 and TRBJ1-5, with D possibly matching TRBD1 (5 bases). This CDR3 has 17 residues. Deletions cut 1 base from V and 0 bases from J, with 14 bases between. The germline V gene has CDR1 SGHDT and CDR2 YYEEEE. This chain's CDR3 is CASSLNRNRYSNQPQHF. The CDR3 DNA reads as TGTGCCAGCAGCTTGAACAGGAACAGGTATAGCAATCAGCCCCAGCATTTT.

The rearrangement joins TRBV13 to TRBJ1-1; D is uncertain. CDR3 length: 17 amino acids. Germline V gene lookup returns CDR1 PRHDT and CDR2 FYEKMQ (reference sequence). The germline V and J ends were trimmed by 5 bases and 0 bases, with 19 bases remaining between them. The CDR3 is CASSPPGGSTVNTEAFF. The CDR3 nucleotides are TGTGCCAGCAGCCCCCCAGGCGGGTCCACAGTGAACACTGAAGCTTTCTTT.

This clone has a handful of counts. The genes are TRBV7-9 and TRBJ1-2; tentatively, D is TRBD1 (5 bases). The germline CDR1 and CDR2 sequences are SEHNR and FQNEAQ (reference sequence). This CDR3 comprises 13 residues. With 0 bases removed from V and 10 bases from J, the gap between germline ends came to 12 bases. The CDR3: CASSLAGAQDYTF. The CDR3 coding sequence is TGTGCCAGCAGCTTAGCAGGGGCACAGGACTACACCTTC.

The chain couples TRBV28 to TRBJ1-6; D is unclear. V was trimmed by 6 bases and J by 14 bases, leaving 14 bases between them. The length of the CDR3 is 12 residues. Per the germline V gene, CDR1 is MDHEN and CDR2 is SYDVKM. CDR3 bases: TGTGCCAGCAGCAGACTGGCTACGGCCCTCCACTTT. Translated: CASSRLATALHF.

The chain carries TRBV27 and TRBJ1-2; D is uncertain. The CDR3 totals 11 residues. CDR1 is MNHEY and CDR2 is SMNVEV in the germline V gene (reference sequence). Between the trimmed V and J ends, which lost 7 bases and 8 bases, there was a span of 11 bases. The CDR3 nucleotides are TGTGCCAGCACGAGGGATGGAGGCTACACCTTC. Amino acids: CASTRDGGYTF.

The chain couples TRBV7-8 to TRBJ1-5; possible D gene TRBD1, 5 bases. V shed 2 bases and J shed 3 bases, with 11 bases lying between them. CDR3 length: 15 amino acids. Germline CDR1 and CDR2: SGHVS and FQNEAQ. The chain's CDR3 is CASSLKRQLNQPQHF. The CDR3, as DNA: TGTGCCAGCAGCTTAAAGAGACAGCTCAATCAGCCCCAGCATTTT.

This chain connects TRBV7-9 to TRBJ1-1, with 9 bases that match TRBD1. This CDR3 is built from 15 residues. Per germline, CDR1 SEHNR and CDR2 FQNEAQ (reference sequence). The J segment lost 5 bases and the V segment lost 6 bases, leaving 10 bases of the junction unmatched. CDR3 residues: CASRYTGGAETEAFF. The CDR3 coding sequence is TGTGCCAGCAGATATACAGGGGGCGCGGAGACTGAAGCTTTCTTT.

The chain combines TRBV7-6 with TRBJ2-1, with 7 bases lining up with TRBD1. Trimming took 1 base from V and 0 from J; bases not matched to a gene: 9. The germline CDR1 and CDR2 sequences are SGHVS and FNYEAQ. CDR3 length: 18 amino acids. Here the CDR3 DNA reads TGTGCCAGCAGCTTAGAGATGGGACAGCAAAGCTCCTACAATGAGCAGTTCTTC. Translated: CASSLEMGQQSSYNEQFF.

V usage is TRBV13 and J usage is TRBJ1-6, with a tentative D call TRBD1 (6 bases). The CDR3 loop spans 17 amino acids. V lost 2 bases to trimming and J lost 0 bases, with 11 bases between them. Germline V gene sequence: CDR1 PRHDT, CDR2 FYEKMQ (reference sequence). For the CDR3, the DNA is TGTGCCAGCAGCTTACTAACAGGGAGCTCCTATAATTCACCCCTCCACTTT. Translating it yields CASSLLTGSSYNSPLHF.

The chain uses TRBV2 and TRBJ1-6, with unresolved D. Germline V gene data show CDR1 as SNHLY and CDR2 as FYNNEI. This CDR3 has 18 residues. V was clipped by 3 bases and J by 1 base, with 16 bases between them. The CDR3 region has the DNA TGTGCCAGCAGTGATGGGCTCAAGGGAGTATCCTATAATTCACCCCTCCACTTT. Encoded protein: CASSDGLKGVSYNSPLHF.